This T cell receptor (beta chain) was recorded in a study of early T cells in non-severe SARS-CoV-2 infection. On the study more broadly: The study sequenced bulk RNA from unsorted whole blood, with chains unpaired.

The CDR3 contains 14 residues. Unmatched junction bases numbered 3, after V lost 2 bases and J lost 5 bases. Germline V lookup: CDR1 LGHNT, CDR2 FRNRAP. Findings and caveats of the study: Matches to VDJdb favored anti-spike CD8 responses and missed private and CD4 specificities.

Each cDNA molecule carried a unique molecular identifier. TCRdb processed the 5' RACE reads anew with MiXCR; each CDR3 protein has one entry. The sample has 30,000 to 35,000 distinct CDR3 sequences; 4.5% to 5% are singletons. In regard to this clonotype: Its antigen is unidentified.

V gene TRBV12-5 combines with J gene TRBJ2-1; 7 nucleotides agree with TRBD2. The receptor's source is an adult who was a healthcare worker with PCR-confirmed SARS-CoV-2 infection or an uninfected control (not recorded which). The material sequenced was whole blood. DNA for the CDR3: TGTGCTAGTGGTTTGCTCGGGGGGAACAATGAGCAGTTCTTC. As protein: CASGLLGGNNEQFF.